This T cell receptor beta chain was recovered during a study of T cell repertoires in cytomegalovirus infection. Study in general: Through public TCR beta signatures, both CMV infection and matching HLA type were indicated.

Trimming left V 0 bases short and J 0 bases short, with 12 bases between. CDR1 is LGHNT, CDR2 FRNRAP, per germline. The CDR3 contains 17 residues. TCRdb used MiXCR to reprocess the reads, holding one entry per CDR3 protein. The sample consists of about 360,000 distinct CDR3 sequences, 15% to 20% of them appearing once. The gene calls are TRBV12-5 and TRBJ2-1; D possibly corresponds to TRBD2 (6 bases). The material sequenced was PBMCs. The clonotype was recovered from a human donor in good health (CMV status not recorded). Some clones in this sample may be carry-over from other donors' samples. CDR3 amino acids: CASGLVLGRTSYNEQFF. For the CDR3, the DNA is TGTGCTAGTGGTTTGGTACTAGGGAGGACCTCCTACAATGAGCAGTTCTTC. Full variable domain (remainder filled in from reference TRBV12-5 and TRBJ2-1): DARVTQTPRHKVTEMGQEVTMRCQPILGHNTVFWYRQTMMQGLELLAYFRNRAPLDDSGMPKDRFSAEMPDATLATLKIQPSEPRDSAVYFCASGLVLGRTSYNEQFFGPGTRLTVL.